The present entry profiles one T cell receptor (beta chain) with its context. These data come from a study of shared clonotypes between healthy human individuals. Measured with immunoSEQ multiplex PCR; TCRdb has only the in-frame clones, and not every one. The data hold over a million clones, with 96% observed a single time. The CDR3 length is 14 residues. Trimming removed 6 bases at V and 7 bases at J, with 17 bases between. Germline V gene data show CDR1 as MDHEN and CDR2 as SYDVKM. This chain connects TRBV28 to TRBJ2-3; possibly TRBD1 for D (7 bases). The sequenced material came from naive CD4+ T cells sorted from blood. Regarding subset: CD45RA+ positively selected. This receptor was obtained from a man between 25 and 39 years old in good health. CDR3 in DNA: TGTGCCAGCAGCAAGACAGGGACTTTGTATACGCAGTATTTT. Its translation: CASSKTGTLYTQYF.